Below, 2 T cell receptor beta chains from the same sample are listed, as sequenced in a study of blood T cell repertoires in COVID-19. The data were produced by immunoSEQ multiplex PCR, yet TCRdb's version contains in-frame clones alone and is incomplete. The sample lists approximately 160,000 clones, roughly 90% seen once, with 15% to 20% in the top ten. Sequencing was carried out using peripheral blood. Receptor source: a man aged 55-75 years with active or convalescent COVID-19.

The chain has TRBV19 and TRBJ1-1; TRBD1 aligns across 7 bases. The CDR3 sequence is 14 residues long. CDR1 and CDR2 from the germline V gene are LNHDA and SQIVND (reference sequence). Unmatched junction bases numbered 3, after V lost 4 bases and J lost 1 base. CDR3 nucleotides: TGTGCCAGTAGTAGAACAGGGGCGAACACTGAAGCTTTCTTT. Its protein product is CASSRTGANTEAFF.

CDR3 DNA: TGTGCCAGCAGCCTGGGACTACACTTGAGCTCCTACAATGAGCAGTTCTTC. Amino acids: CASSLGLHLSSYNEQFF. This chain uses TRBV6-2 or TRBV6-3 with TRBJ2-1, with 7 bases identical to TRBD2. This CDR3 is 17 amino acids long. V lost 6 bases, J lost 0 bases, and 11 bases stayed unmatched. CDR1 and CDR2 (germline): MNHEY, SVGEGT.